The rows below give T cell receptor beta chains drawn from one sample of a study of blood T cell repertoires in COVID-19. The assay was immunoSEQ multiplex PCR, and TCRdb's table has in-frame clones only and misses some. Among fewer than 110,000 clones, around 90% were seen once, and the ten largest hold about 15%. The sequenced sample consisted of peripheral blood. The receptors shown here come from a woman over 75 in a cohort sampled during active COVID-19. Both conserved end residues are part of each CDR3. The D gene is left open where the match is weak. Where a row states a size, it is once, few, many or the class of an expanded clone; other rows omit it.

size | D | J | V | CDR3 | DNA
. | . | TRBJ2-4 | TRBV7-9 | CASSQGGGLAKNIQYF | TGTGCCAGCAGTCAAGGCGGGGGCTTAGCCAAAAACATTCAGTACTTC
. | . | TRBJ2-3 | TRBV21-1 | CAILAGGSTDTQYF | TGTGCCATCCTAGCGGGGGGCAGCACAGATACGCAGTATTTT
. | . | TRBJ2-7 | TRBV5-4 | CASSLDRNSYEQYF | TGTGCCAGCAGCTTGGACAGGAACTCCTACGAGCAGTACTTC
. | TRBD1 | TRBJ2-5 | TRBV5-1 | CASSLGQGRETQYF | TGCGCCAGCAGCCTAGGACAGGGTCGGGAGACCCAGTACTTC
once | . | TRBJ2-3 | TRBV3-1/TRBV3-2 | CASRSLTRGTDTQYF | TGTGCCAGCAGGTCTCTTACGCGGGGCACAGATACGCAGTATTTT
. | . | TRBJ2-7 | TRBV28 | CASSSSYYEQYF | TGTGCCAGCAGTTCCTCGTACTACGAGCAGTACTTC
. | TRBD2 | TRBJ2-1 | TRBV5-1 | CASSGGTSNEQFF | TGCGCCAGCAGCGGTGGGACTAGCAATGAGCAGTTCTTC
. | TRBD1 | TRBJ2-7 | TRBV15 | CATSRDRGREQYF | TGTGCCACCAGCAGAGACAGGGGGCGCGAGCAGTACTTC
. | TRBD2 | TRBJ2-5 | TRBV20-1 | CSASSVSSGFQETQYF | TGCAGTGCTAGTTCCGTCTCTAGCGGTTTCCAAGAGACCCAGTACTTC
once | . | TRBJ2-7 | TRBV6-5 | CASRDNYEQYF | TGTGCCAGCAGGGACAACTACGAGCAGTACTTC
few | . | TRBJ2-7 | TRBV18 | CASSPSDSQLGEQYF | TGTGCCAGCTCACCAAGCGACAGCCAGCTCGGCGAGCAGTACTTC
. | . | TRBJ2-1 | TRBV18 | CASSPRAGSGYNEQFF | TGTGCCAGCTCACCAAGGGCGGGATCGGGCTACAATGAGCAGTTCTTC
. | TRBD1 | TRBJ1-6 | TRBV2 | CASSFQGEGNSPLHF | TGTGCCAGCAGTTTCCAGGGGGAAGGTAATTCACCCCTCCACTTT
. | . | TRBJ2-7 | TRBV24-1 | CATSDPRLGGQYF | TGTGCCACCAGTGATCCCCGACTAGGCGGTCAGTACTTC
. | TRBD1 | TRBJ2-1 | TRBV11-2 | CASSLEILQGANEQFF | TGTGCCAGCAGCTTAGAAATCCTCCAGGGGGCCAATGAGCAGTTCTTC
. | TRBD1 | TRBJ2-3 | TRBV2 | CAIPPGQGATDTQYF | TGTGCCATACCACCGGGACAGGGGGCCACAGATACGCAGTATTTT
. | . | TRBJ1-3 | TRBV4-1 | CASSQQQGYSGNTIYF | TGCGCCAGCAGCCAACAACAGGGATACTCTGGAAACACCATATATTTT
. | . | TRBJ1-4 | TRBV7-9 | CASSSREKLFF | TGTGCCAGCAGCTCGAGGGAAAAACTGTTTTTT
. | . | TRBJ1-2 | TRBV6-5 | CASRTSGSNYGYTF | TGTGCCAGCAGGACCTCAGGGTCTAACTATGGCTACACCTTC
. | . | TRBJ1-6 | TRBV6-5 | CASSLAEAPLHF | TGTGCCAGCAGTCTCGCAGAGGCACCCCTCCACTTT
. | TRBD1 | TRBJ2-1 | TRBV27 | CASSLRTGDYNEQFF | TGTGCCAGCAGTTTAAGGACAGGGGACTACAATGAGCAGTTCTTC
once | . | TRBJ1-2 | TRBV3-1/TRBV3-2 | CASSQGQYYGYTF | TGTGCCAGCAGCCAAGGACAGTATTATGGCTACACCTTC
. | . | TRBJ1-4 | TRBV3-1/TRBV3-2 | CASTLTRRRDEKLFF | TGTGCCAGCACCCTAACTCGGAGGAGGGATGAAAAACTGTTTTTT
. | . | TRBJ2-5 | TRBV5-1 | CASSSLDGGWFHETQYF | TGCGCCAGCAGCTCCCTTGATGGGGGGTGGTTTCATGAGACCCAGTACTTC
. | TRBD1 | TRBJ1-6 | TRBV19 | CASRGQGSSPLHF | TGTGCCAGCAGGGGACAGGGCAGCTCACCCCTCCACTTT
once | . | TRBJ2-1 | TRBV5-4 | CASSSKGGKFEQFF | TGTGCCAGCAGCTCCAAAGGGGGTAAATTTGAGCAGTTCTTC